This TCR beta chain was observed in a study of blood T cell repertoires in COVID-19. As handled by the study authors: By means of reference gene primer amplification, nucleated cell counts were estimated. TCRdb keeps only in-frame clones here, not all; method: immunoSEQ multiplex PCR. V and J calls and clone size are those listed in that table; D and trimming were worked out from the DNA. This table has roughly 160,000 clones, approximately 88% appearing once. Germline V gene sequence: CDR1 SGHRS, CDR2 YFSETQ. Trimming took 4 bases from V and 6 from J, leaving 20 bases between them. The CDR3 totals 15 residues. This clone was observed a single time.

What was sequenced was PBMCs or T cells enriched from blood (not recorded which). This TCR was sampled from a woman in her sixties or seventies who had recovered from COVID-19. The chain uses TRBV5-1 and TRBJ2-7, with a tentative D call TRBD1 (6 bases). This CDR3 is CASSAHDRSTSEQYF. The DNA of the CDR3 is TGCGCCAGCAGCGCCCATGACAGGAGCACATCCGAGCAGTACTTC.